This TCR beta chain originates from a study of shared clonotypes between healthy human individuals. Study results and limitations: A reduction in generation probabilities was seen for non-shared clonotypes relative to those shared by all four donors.

Donors were Caucasian adults residing in Nashville, Tennessee, USA. Generated by immunoSEQ multiplex PCR, the TCRdb table keeps only in-frame clones and is missing some. The sample has 2 million to 2.5 million clones; 90% to 97% are singletons. In the case of this clone: What it binds is unknown.

Germline V CDR1 and CDR2: GTSNPN, SVGIG (reference sequence). The CDR3 length is 13 residues. V lost 5 bases, J lost 6 bases, and 16 bases lay in between. The rearrangement joins TRBV30 to TRBJ1-2; D perhaps matches TRBD1 (6 bases). Source material: naive CD4+ T cells sorted from blood. Specified subset: CD45RA+ positively selected. The origin of this receptor is a man aged 18 to 29 in good health. The chain's CDR3 is CAWPRGGVDGYTF. In DNA, the CDR3 is TGTGCCTGGCCTCGAGGGGGGGTAGATGGCTACACCTTC.